This is a list of T cell receptor beta chains from one sample in a study of human T cells and chemical hapten exposure. MiXCR was run by TCRdb on the reads, yielding one entry per CDR3 protein. The sample lists fewer than 150,000 distinct CDR3 sequences; approximately 9% were seen once. The sample consisted of whole blood. Receptors originate from a human donor in good health. Some clones in this sample may be carry-over from other donors' samples. Both conserved end residues are part of each CDR3. D genes are given only for firm matches. Rows may omit the clone size; those that give it use once, few, many or a size class.

v_gene	d_gene	j_gene	abundance	CDR3aa	CDR3nt
TRBV25-1	NA	TRBJ2-6	many	CASSESVVLEANVLTF	TGTGCCAGCAGTGAATCAGTGGTCTTAGAGGCCAACGTCCTGACTTTC
TRBV20-1	TRBD1	TRBJ1-1	many	CSARQGAWGTEAFF	TGCAGTGCTAGACAGGGGGCCTGGGGCACTGAAGCTTTCTTT
TRBV6-5	NA	TRBJ1-5	few	CASSSYRESNQPQHF	TGTGCCAGCAGTTCCTACAGGGAGAGCAATCAGCCCCAGCATTTT
TRBV5-5	NA	TRBJ2-1	NA	CASSQRGGISYNEQFF	TGTGCCAGCAGCCAGAGAGGGGGGATATCCTACAATGAGCAGTTCTTC
TRBV7-2	TRBD2	TRBJ2-4	NA	CASSLATAGGGNIQYF	TGTGCCAGCAGCTTAGCCACAGCGGGAGGGGGAAACATTCAGTACTTC
TRBV4-2	TRBD1	TRBJ2-2	many	CASSLRQGQGTGELFF	TGTGCCAGCAGCCTTCGACAGGGGCAAGGCACCGGGGAGCTGTTTTTT
TRBV20-1	NA	TRBJ1-1	many	CSAQQNTNTEAFF	TGCAGTGCCCAACAGAATACGAACACTGAAGCTTTCTTT
TRBV4-3	NA	TRBJ1-1	many	CASSQVPFRQERANTEAFF	TGCGCCAGCAGCCAAGTACCTTTCCGACAGGAACGTGCGAACACTGAAGCTTTCTTT
TRBV7-8	TRBD1	TRBJ2-5	NA	CASSTRQGGETQYF	TGTGCCAGCAGCACCAGACAGGGGGGGGAGACCCAGTACTTC
TRBV6-5	TRBD2	TRBJ2-7	NA	CASSSILGTSGRGHEQYF	TGTGCCAGCAGTTCCATCCTCGGGACTAGCGGGAGAGGGCACGAGCAGTACTTC
TRBV6-1	TRBD1	TRBJ2-7	few	CASSADRVGSYEQYF	TGTGCCAGCAGTGCGGACAGGGTGGGATCCTACGAGCAGTACTTC